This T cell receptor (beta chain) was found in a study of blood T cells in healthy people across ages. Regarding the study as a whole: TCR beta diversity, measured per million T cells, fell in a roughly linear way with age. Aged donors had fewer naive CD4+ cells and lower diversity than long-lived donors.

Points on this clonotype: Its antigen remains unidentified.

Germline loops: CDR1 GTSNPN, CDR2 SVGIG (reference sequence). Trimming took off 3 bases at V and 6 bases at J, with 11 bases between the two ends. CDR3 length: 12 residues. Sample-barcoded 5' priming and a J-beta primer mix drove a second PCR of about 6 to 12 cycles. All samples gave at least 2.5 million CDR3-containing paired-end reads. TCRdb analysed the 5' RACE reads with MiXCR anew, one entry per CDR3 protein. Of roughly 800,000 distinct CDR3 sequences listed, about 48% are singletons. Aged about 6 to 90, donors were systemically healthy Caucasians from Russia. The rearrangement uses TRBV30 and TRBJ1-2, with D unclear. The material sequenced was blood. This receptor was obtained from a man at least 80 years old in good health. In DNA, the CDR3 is TGTGCCTGGAGCCTTGCCCGGGATGGCTACACCTTC. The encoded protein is CAWSLARDGYTF.